The sequence of this T cell receptor beta chain was determined in a study of blood T cell repertoires in COVID-19. Membership in each cohort depended on participant-reported clinical history. Original handling: For nucleated cells, counts were estimated from reference gene primer amplification. The data were produced by immunoSEQ multiplex PCR, yet TCRdb's version contains in-frame clones alone and is incomplete. For V, J and clone size, that table is used; D and trimming come from the DNA. The sample lists a few hundred thousand clones, approximately 90% occurring once. The V end was cut by 5 bases, the J end by 5 bases, with 22 bases between. The CDR3 runs 16 residues. Germline V lookup: CDR1 SGHKS, CDR2 YYEKEE (reference sequence).

Sequencing was carried out using PBMCs or T cells enriched from blood (not recorded which). This chain uses TRBV5-5 with TRBJ1-2, with D possibly TRBD1 on 5 matching bases. This TCR was recovered from a woman in her thirties or forties with acute COVID-19. This CDR3 is CASRGGSGPGVYGYTF. As DNA, the CDR3 is TGTGCCAGCAGGGGGGGGTCAGGCCCCGGGGTTTATGGCTACACCTTC.